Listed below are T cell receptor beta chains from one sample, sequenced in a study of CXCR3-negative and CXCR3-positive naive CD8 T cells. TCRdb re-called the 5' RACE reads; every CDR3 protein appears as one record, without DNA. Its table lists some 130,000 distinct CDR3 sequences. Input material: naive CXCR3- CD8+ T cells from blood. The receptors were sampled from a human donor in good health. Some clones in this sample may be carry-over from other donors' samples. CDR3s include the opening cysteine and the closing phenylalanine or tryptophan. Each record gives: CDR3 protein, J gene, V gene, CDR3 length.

CDR3aa: CASSFRGQAQDQPQHF; j_gene: TRBJ1-5; v_gene: TRBV6-2/TRBV6-3; len: 16
CDR3aa: CASSLAGIGADEQYF; j_gene: TRBJ2-7; v_gene: TRBV5-5; len: 15
CDR3aa: CASSDSASGGANEQFF; j_gene: TRBJ2-1; v_gene: TRBV6-4; len: 16
CDR3aa: CSVERVSSYNSPLHF; j_gene: TRBJ1-6; v_gene: TRBV29-1; len: 15
CDR3aa: CASSTPRESSYNEQFF; j_gene: TRBJ2-1; v_gene: TRBV9; len: 16
CDR3aa: CASSRTSGGIYEQYF; j_gene: TRBJ2-7; v_gene: TRBV28; len: 15
CDR3aa: CASSMLLAGGNEQFF; j_gene: TRBJ2-1; v_gene: TRBV19; len: 15
CDR3aa: CSARAPGGATYEQYF; j_gene: TRBJ2-7; v_gene: TRBV20-1; len: 15
CDR3aa: CASSRSGGTSGANVLTF; j_gene: TRBJ2-6; v_gene: TRBV4-3; len: 17
CDR3aa: CSARQGDTEAFF; j_gene: TRBJ1-1; v_gene: TRBV20-1; len: 12
CDR3aa: CASSPRRGSSYNEQFF; j_gene: TRBJ2-1; v_gene: TRBV28; len: 16
CDR3aa: CASSLRGVGGNEQFF; j_gene: TRBJ2-1; v_gene: TRBV7-2; len: 15
CDR3aa: CASSYGQDYNEQFF; j_gene: TRBJ2-1; v_gene: TRBV6-5; len: 14
CDR3aa: CASSPPFGDPNTDTQYF; j_gene: TRBJ2-3; v_gene: TRBV7-9; len: 17
CDR3aa: CASSYAGAGNEQFF; j_gene: TRBJ2-1; v_gene: TRBV27; len: 14
CDR3aa: CASSLEDRAPEQYF; j_gene: TRBJ2-7; v_gene: TRBV7-9; len: 14
CDR3aa: CASSLSGSSEAFF; j_gene: TRBJ1-1; v_gene: TRBV5-6; len: 13
CDR3aa: CASSLGAGSRTDTQYF; j_gene: TRBJ2-3; v_gene: TRBV7-3; len: 16
CDR3aa: CASSASGENEQFF; j_gene: TRBJ2-1; v_gene: TRBV7-9; len: 13
CDR3aa: CASSSEGTGSTEAFF; j_gene: TRBJ1-1; v_gene: TRBV27; len: 15
CDR3aa: CAWSVGASSNQPQHF; j_gene: TRBJ1-5; v_gene: TRBV30; len: 15
CDR3aa: CASSPQDEQYF; j_gene: TRBJ2-7; v_gene: TRBV28; len: 11
CDR3aa: CSVEGGGMAGYEQYF; j_gene: TRBJ2-7; v_gene: TRBV29-1; len: 15
CDR3aa: CASSFGGNTEAFF; j_gene: TRBJ1-1; v_gene: TRBV27; len: 13
CDR3aa: CSARVEASEQYF; j_gene: TRBJ2-7; v_gene: TRBV20-1; len: 12
CDR3aa: CASDPLGQTNTEAFF; j_gene: TRBJ1-1; v_gene: TRBV6-2/TRBV6-3; len: 15
CDR3aa: CASSFLRVWETQYF; j_gene: TRBJ2-5; v_gene: TRBV12-3/TRBV12-4; len: 14
CDR3aa: CSFRDGESYEQYF; j_gene: TRBJ2-7; v_gene: TRBV29-1; len: 13
CDR3aa: CASSLYGEAGLLYGYTF; j_gene: TRBJ1-2; v_gene: TRBV7-9; len: 17
CDR3aa: CASSLSSYNEQFF; j_gene: TRBJ2-1; v_gene: TRBV27; len: 13
CDR3aa: CSAQVMNTEAFF; j_gene: TRBJ1-1; v_gene: TRBV29-1; len: 12
CDR3aa: CSAQDSGNQPQHF; j_gene: TRBJ1-5; v_gene: TRBV20-1; len: 13
CDR3aa: CASSIGTGVYETQYF; j_gene: TRBJ2-5; v_gene: TRBV19; len: 15
CDR3aa: CASSQTSGRLDEQFF; j_gene: TRBJ2-1; v_gene: TRBV10-3; len: 15
CDR3aa: CASRTGQGAYEQYF; j_gene: TRBJ2-7; v_gene: TRBV10-2; len: 14
CDR3aa: CASIAERTGELFF; j_gene: TRBJ2-2; v_gene: TRBV7-9; len: 13
CDR3aa: CASSIRDSYNEQFF; j_gene: TRBJ2-1; v_gene: TRBV5-1; len: 14
CDR3aa: CSVEEGTNEQYF; j_gene: TRBJ2-7; v_gene: TRBV29-1; len: 12
CDR3aa: CASSPQGIVGETQYF; j_gene: TRBJ2-5; v_gene: TRBV9; len: 15
CDR3aa: CASSYDFSGVQDTQYF; j_gene: TRBJ2-3; v_gene: TRBV6-2/TRBV6-3; len: 16
CDR3aa: CASSYGLVVDEQFF; j_gene: TRBJ2-1; v_gene: TRBV12-3/TRBV12-4; len: 14
CDR3aa: CSVEEGRGETQYF; j_gene: TRBJ2-5; v_gene: TRBV29-1; len: 13
CDR3aa: CSARDLAGGQETPSVYEQYF; j_gene: TRBJ2-7; v_gene: TRBV20-1; len: 20
CDR3aa: CASSKAGYEQTGYTF; j_gene: TRBJ1-2; v_gene: TRBV28; len: 15
CDR3aa: CASSLHERGPHNEQFF; j_gene: TRBJ2-1; v_gene: TRBV7-2; len: 16
CDR3aa: CASSISGGWYEQYF; j_gene: TRBJ2-7; v_gene: TRBV27; len: 14
CDR3aa: CASSRDRGSEQYF; j_gene: TRBJ2-7; v_gene: TRBV6-5; len: 13
CDR3aa: CSVYMTSRGELFF; j_gene: TRBJ2-2; v_gene: TRBV29-1; len: 13
CDR3aa: CSARLKDRNYEQYF; j_gene: TRBJ2-7; v_gene: TRBV20-1; len: 14
CDR3aa: CASSSRFPGHEQYF; j_gene: TRBJ2-7; v_gene: TRBV11-2; len: 14
CDR3aa: CASSLVSRGQVPQHF; j_gene: TRBJ1-5; v_gene: TRBV7-8; len: 15
CDR3aa: CASSLGTLYGYTF; j_gene: TRBJ1-2; v_gene: TRBV6-6; len: 13
CDR3aa: CASSYGAGATDTQYF; j_gene: TRBJ2-3; v_gene: TRBV7-9; len: 15
CDR3aa: CASSVTRASSYEQYF; j_gene: TRBJ2-7; v_gene: TRBV4-2; len: 15